This T cell receptor (beta chain) comes out of a study of blood T cell repertoires in COVID-19. At the level of the study: Specimens from acute and convalescent COVID-19 originated in the United States, Italy and Spain. PBMCs, B-cell-depleted T cells, or T cells provided the cDNA or gDNA that made up the material.

The data were produced by immunoSEQ multiplex PCR, yet TCRdb's version contains in-frame clones alone and is incomplete. The top ten hold 6% to 8% of the sample, which has some 250,000 clones, roughly 79% seen once. While infection was still active, Seattle patients were enrolled and then followed longitudinally. Germline V gene sequence: CDR1 SGHRS, CDR2 YFSETQ. This CDR3 has 13 residues. V was shortened by 1 base and J by 4 bases, with 8 bases between the two germline ends. Sequenced material: peripheral blood. The source of this sequence is an elderly woman with COVID-19, enrolled during active disease. The chain combines TRBV5-1 with TRBJ1-1; D perhaps matches TRBD1 (6 bases). CDR3 in amino acids: CASSLTGTTEAFF. The CDR3 bases are TGCGCCAGCAGCTTGACAGGGACCACTGAAGCTTTCTTT.